One sample yielded the 23 T cell receptor beta chains listed below, sequenced in a study of patients and donors after allogeneic stem cell transplantation. One entry per CDR3 protein results from TCRdb running MiXCR on the RT-PCR reads. The sample contains fewer than 25,000 distinct CDR3 sequences, about 5% of which appear only once. The sample consisted of blood, either unsorted or a sorted T cell fraction (not recorded which). These receptors were taken from a human donor who was either an allogeneic HSCT recipient or a stem cell or donor lymphocyte infusion donor (not recorded which). It is not recorded whose cells these are; they may come from a transplant donor.

The table lists this clonotype with many counts. The V gene is TRBV27, the J gene TRBJ1-1; D uncertain. Trimming removed 4 bases from V and 7 bases from J, with 16 bases in between. The CDR3 contains 14 residues. Germline lookup yields CDR1 MNHEY and CDR2 SMNVEV (reference sequence). Written as DNA, the CDR3 is TGTGCCAGCAGTTCCCCACGCTTGGTTGGTGAAGCTTTCTTT. Protein sequence: CASSSPRLVGEAFF.

This clonotype was recorded at least ten times. The CDR3 protein is CATRVFLAGSTDTQYF. DNA for the CDR3: TGTGCCACCAGGGTCTTCCTAGCGGGAAGCACAGATACGCAGTATTTT. The V and J genes are TRBV15 and TRBJ2-3, with 9 bases identical to TRBD2. V dropped 6 bases and J dropped 0; count of bases not matched to a gene: 7. CDR3 length equals 16 residues. Germline CDR1 and CDR2: LNHNV and YYDKDF (reference sequence).

This clonotype was seen at least ten times. The genes are TRBV20-1 and TRBJ2-3; 9 nucleotides match TRBD1. The CDR3 is 14 residues long. Germline CDR1 and CDR2: DFQATT and SNEGSKA (reference sequence). Unmatched junction bases numbered 7, after V lost 3 bases and J lost 6 bases. CDR3: CSASRDRESDTQYF. The CDR3 nucleotides are TGCAGTGCTAGCCGGGACAGGGAGTCCGATACGCAGTATTTT.

This rearrangement joins TRBV20-1 to TRBJ1-5, with D unclear. The CDR3 extends over 10 amino acids. The germline V gene encodes CDR1 DFQATT and CDR2 SNEGSKA (reference sequence). Trimming left V 3 bases short and J 7 bases short, with 4 bases between. CDR3 sequence: CSARSQPQHF. The CDR3 bases are TGCAGTGCTAGGTCCCAGCCCCAGCATTTT.

In its sample, this clonotype was seen many times. The chain uses TRBV20-1 and TRBJ2-2, with a weak D call TRBD1 (8 bases). CDR1 is DFQATT, CDR2 SNEGSKA, per germline (reference sequence). V was clipped by 1 base and J by 8 bases, with 17 bases between them. CDR3 length: 15 amino acids. The DNA for the CDR3 is TGCAGTGCTAGAGCCTTCACAGGGGGGGCAGGGGAGCTGTTTTTT. Translation gives CSARAFTGGAGELFF.

Many counts were recorded for this clonotype. This chain connects TRBV7-9 to TRBJ1-4, with 9 bases that match TRBD1. The germline V gene has CDR1 SEHNR and CDR2 FQNEAQ (reference sequence). This CDR3 comprises 16 residues. The trim removed 5 bases at V and 2 bases at J, leaving 6 bases unmatched. CDR3 protein: CASSPGQGFTNEKLFF. As DNA, the CDR3 is TGTGCCAGCAGCCCTGGACAGGGGTTTACTAATGAAAAACTGTTTTTT.

This clonotype came up many times. The chain employs TRBV15 and TRBJ2-2, with TRBD2 as a possible D gene (5 bases). The V end lost 5 bases, the J end lost 2 bases, and 12 bases lay between the germline ends. Germline CDR1 LNHNV, CDR2 YYDKDF (reference sequence). The CDR3 extends over 15 amino acids. CDR3 protein: CATSRAAGNTGELFF. Here the CDR3 DNA reads TGTGCCACCAGCCGAGCGGCAGGCAACACCGGGGAGCTGTTTTTT.

This clonotype occurred a few times. The chain is built from TRBV28 and TRBJ1-5; D might be TRBD1 (5 bases). Germline V lookup: CDR1 MDHEN, CDR2 SYDVKM. The CDR3 runs to 16 residues. V lost 2 bases and J lost 2, with 13 bases in between. The CDR3 is CASSLQGWGGNQPQHF. The CDR3 DNA reads as TGTGCCAGCAGTTTACAGGGATGGGGTGGCAATCAGCCCCAGCATTTT.

The table lists this clonotype with many counts. The chain carries TRBV7-2 and TRBJ2-7; D gene unclear. Germline V lookup: CDR1 SGHTA, CDR2 FQGNSA. CDR3 length equals 15 residues. Trimming cost V 5 bases and J 4 bases, with 18 bases left between them. The chain's CDR3 is CASSPKSSGSYEQYF. The CDR3 DNA is TGTGCCAGCAGCCCCAAAAGTTCGGGCTCTTACGAGCAGTACTTC.

This clonotype showed up many times. The chain uses TRBV20-1 and TRBJ2-1, with 8 bases matching TRBD2. The CDR3 sequence is 14 residues long. CDR1 and CDR2 (germline): DFQATT, SNEGSKA (reference sequence). V was clipped by 5 bases and J by 0 bases; unmatched bases: 3. CDR3 in amino acids: CSALAGTSYNEQFF. The CDR3 region has the DNA TGCAGTGCTTTAGCGGGAACCTCCTACAATGAGCAGTTCTTC.

There are many counts of this clonotype. The V call is TRBV25-1, the J call TRBJ2-1; maybe TRBD2 (7 bases). V was clipped by 7 bases and J by 9 bases, with 22 bases between them. From germline, CDR1 is MGHDK and CDR2 SYGVNS. The CDR3 runs to 15 residues. Written as DNA, the CDR3 is TGTGCCAGCACCCCTGGGGGGGGCTTGGGGATTGAGCAGTTCTTC. It encodes CASTPGGGLGIEQFF.

This clonotype was counted ten times or more. V is TRBV2 and J is TRBJ1-2; perhaps TRBD1 as D (6 bases). Germline V gene data show CDR1 as SNHLY and CDR2 as FYNNEI. V was pared by 3 bases and J by 8 bases, with 10 bases between. CDR3 length equals 12 residues. CDR3 region: CASSDRGYGYTF. CDR3 DNA: TGTGCCAGCAGTGACAGGGGATACGGCTACACCTTC.

As to this clonotype: This may be a read error, as it is one base from a much larger clone. The V and J genes are TRBV7-9 and TRBJ2-1; 9 bases line up with TRBD1. With 1 base clipped from V and 4 bases from J, the junction kept 5 bases outside the gene matches. Looked up from germline, CDR1 is SEHNR and CDR2 is FQNEAQ (reference sequence). The CDR3 has 16 amino acids. CDR3 coding DNA: TGTGCCAGCAGCTTAGTCCCCGGACAGGGGTACAATGAGCAGTTCTTC. Encoded protein: CASSLVPGQGYNEQFF.

This clonotype has more than one count but fewer than ten. V is TRBV6-2 or TRBV6-3 and J is TRBJ2-7; no clear D gene. Germline CDR1 is MNHEY and CDR2 is SVGEGT. The CDR3 sequence is 17 residues long. Trimming took 0 bases from V and 0 from J, leaving 15 bases between them. CDR3 protein: CASSYSITRVSSYEQYF. CDR3 nucleotide sequence: TGTGCCAGCAGTTACTCGATAACAAGGGTAAGCTCCTACGAGCAGTACTTC.

This clonotype occurred a few times. The chain links TRBV4-2 to TRBJ1-6; 9 bases match TRBD1. The CDR3 totals 15 residues. Germline V gene data show CDR1 as LGHNA and CDR2 as YNFKEQ. Trimming removed 0 bases from V and 10 bases from J; junction bases left unmatched: 4. This CDR3 is CASSQEDRGGSPLHF. The CDR3 coding sequence is TGTGCCAGCAGCCAAGAGGACAGGGGCGGCTCACCCCTCCACTTT.

This clonotype was counted many times. The chain links TRBV30 to TRBJ2-3, with D hard to call. Trimming left V 4 bases short and J 3 bases short, with 14 bases between. This CDR3 is 14 amino acids long. Germline CDR1 is GTSNPN and CDR2 is SVGIG (reference sequence). The CDR3 loop is CAWKDRVSTDTQYF. CDR3 in DNA: TGTGCCTGGAAAGACCGCGTATCAACAGATACGCAGTATTTT.

This clonotype was seen ten or more times. The genes are TRBV20-1 and TRBJ1-5; the D is unclear. Germline CDR1 DFQATT, CDR2 SNEGSKA (reference sequence). The CDR3 loop spans 12 amino acids. The V end was cut by 7 bases, the J end by 0 bases, with 7 bases between. The CDR3 reads CSVRNSNQPQHF. The CDR3 nucleotides are TGCAGTGTACGGAATAGCAATCAGCCCCAGCATTTT.

There are many counts of this clonotype. This chain uses TRBV5-5 with TRBJ1-2, with 9 bases lining up with TRBD1. The CDR3 runs 16 residues. The germline V gene has CDR1 SGHKS and CDR2 YYEKEE (reference sequence). V gave up 4 bases and J gave up 4 bases; unmatched junction bases: 11. CDR3 in DNA: TGTGCCAGCAGCCGGACAGGGGTTGACCCTTTCTATGGCTACACCTTC. The encoded protein is CASSRTGVDPFYGYTF.

The chain combines TRBV10-1 with TRBJ2-1, with 12 bases identical to TRBD2. Trimming at V came to 7 bases and at J to 7 bases, leaving 8 bases not matched to a gene. In germline, CDR1 is WNHNN, CDR2 SYGVQD (reference sequence). The CDR3 runs 15 residues. The CDR3: CASINPGTSGNEQFF. The CDR3 region has the DNA TGCGCCAGCATTAATCCCGGGACTAGCGGGAATGAGCAGTTCTTC.

The sample holds many counts of this clonotype. This rearrangement joins TRBV5-1 to TRBJ2-2, with unresolved D. The CDR3 spans 14 residues. Trimming took 0 bases from V and 4 from J, leaving 7 bases between them. CDR1 is SGHRS, CDR2 YFSETQ, per germline. CDR3 coding DNA: TGCGCCAGCAGCTTGGTCGGCCCCACCGGGGAGCTGTTTTTT. Protein: CASSLVGPTGELFF.

This clonotype was found many times. The chain carries TRBV24-1 and TRBJ1-2; D uncertain. CDR1 and CDR2 (germline): KGHDR, SFDVKD. The CDR3 has 12 residues. Trimming removed 3 bases at V and 7 bases at J, with 8 bases between. The CDR3 region is CATSDEVGGYTF. The DNA for the CDR3 is TGTGCCACCAGTGATGAAGTGGGTGGCTACACCTTC.

This clonotype was seen ten or more times. V and J are TRBV18 and TRBJ2-5; D gene ambiguous. The germline V gene has CDR1 KGHSH and CDR2 LQKENI. Between the trimmed V and J ends, which lost 1 base and 2 bases, there was a span of 8 bases. The CDR3 has 14 residues. CDR3 coding DNA: TGTGCCAGCTCACCACAGTTTGGACAAGAGACCCAGTACTTC. Amino acids: CASSPQFGQETQYF.

This clonotype was detected many times. The chain employs TRBV20-1 and TRBJ1-6; weak D call: TRBD1 (6 bases). Germline V gives CDR1 DFQATT, CDR2 SNEGSKA (reference sequence). Trimming stripped 0 bases from V and 6 bases from J, with 15 bases between. CDR3 size: 16 residues. CDR3 sequence: CSARETDGTRNSPLHF. The CDR3 DNA sequence: TGCAGTGCTAGAGAAACGGACGGGACACGTAATTCACCCCTCCACTTT.